This T cell receptor (beta chain) was identified during a study of cytomegalovirus exposure and HLA in healthy donors. Findings and caveats of the study: Per published accounts, TCR beta sequences correctly predicted the HLA-A and HLA-B alleles of most subjects. Later analysis suggested most CMV-associated TCR beta chains were HLA-restricted.

This PCR relied on a set of 60 Vbeta primers and 13 Jbeta primers. The table came from immunoSEQ multiplex PCR; TCRdb's copy has only in-frame clones and leaves some out. The sample contains some 45,000 clones, 70% to 80% of which appear only once. A word on this clone: Its antigen remains unidentified.

CDR1 and CDR2 from the germline V gene are SGDLS and YYNGEE. The V end lost 2 bases, the J end lost 1 base, and 16 bases lay between the germline ends. There are 17 residues in the CDR3. The clonotype was recovered from a young man in good health and CMV-seronegative. Sequenced input: PBMCs. The chain links TRBV9 to TRBJ1-3, with D tentatively TRBD1 (5 bases). CDR3 sequence reads: CASSVELRVKSGNTIYF. Here the CDR3 DNA reads TGTGCCAGCAGCGTCGAGCTCAGGGTTAAGTCTGGAAACACCATATATTTT.